This T cell receptor beta chain was identified during a study of blood T cell repertoires in COVID-19. About the study: Acute and convalescent COVID-19 samples came from the United States, Italy and Spain. T cells, B-cell-depleted T cells, or PBMCs provided the cDNA or gDNA that served as material.

Study processing details: Amplification of reference gene primers was used by the study to estimate nucleated cell counts. Some clones are missing from TCRdb's copy, which holds only in-frame ones; the method was immunoSEQ multiplex PCR. V, J and clone size are those of that table, while D and trimming were read from the DNA. Of about 250,000 clones listed, 88% are singletons. Sequences were obtained from peripheral blood. The TCR was taken from a woman between 40 and 50 years old who had recovered from COVID-19.

CDR3 loop: CAISVSAGADTQYF. DNA for the CDR3: TGTGCCATCAGTGTCTCGGCGGGGGCAGATACGCAGTATTTT. The rearrangement links TRBV10-3 to TRBJ2-3; 7 nucleotides align to TRBD2. V trimming: 4 bases; J trimming: 4 bases; junction bases outside the gene matches: 5. This CDR3 is built from 14 residues. Germline loops: CDR1 ENHRY, CDR2 SYGVKD.